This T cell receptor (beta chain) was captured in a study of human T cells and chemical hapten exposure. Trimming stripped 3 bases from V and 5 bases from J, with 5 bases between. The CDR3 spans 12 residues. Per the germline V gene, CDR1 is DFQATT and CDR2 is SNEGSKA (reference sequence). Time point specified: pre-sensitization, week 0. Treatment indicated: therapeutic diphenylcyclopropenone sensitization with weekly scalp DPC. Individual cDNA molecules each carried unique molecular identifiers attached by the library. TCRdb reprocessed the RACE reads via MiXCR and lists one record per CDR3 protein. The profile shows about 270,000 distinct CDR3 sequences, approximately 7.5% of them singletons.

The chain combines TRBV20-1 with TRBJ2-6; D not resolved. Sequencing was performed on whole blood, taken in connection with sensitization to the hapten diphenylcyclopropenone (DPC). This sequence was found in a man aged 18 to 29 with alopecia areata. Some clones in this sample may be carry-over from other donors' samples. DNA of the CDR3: TGCAGTGCTAGGGACCGGGCCAACGTCCTGACTTTC. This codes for CSARDRANVLTF.